The sequence of this TCR beta chain was determined in a study of T-cell memory formation after mild COVID-19. TCRdb analysed the 5' RACE reads with MiXCR anew, one entry per CDR3 protein. The data contain about 200,000 distinct CDR3 sequences, just over 9.5% of them singletons. This clonotype was observed many times. Its antigen is not identified. The study, taken as a whole, reports: The appearance of some responding clones in pre-infection memory suggested that cross-reactive memory joined. Clones from the second wave (peaking day 37) had unconfirmed SARS-CoV-2 specificity.

V was shortened by 7 bases and J by 3 bases, with 18 bases between the two germline ends. In germline, CDR1 is MNHEY, CDR2 SVGAGI. The CDR3 is 15 residues long. The chain has TRBV6-5 and TRBJ1-1; D might be TRBD1 (6 bases). This TCR was sampled from a young man who had mild COVID-19 (a few samples of this study predate the infection). Cell type and time point are not known. The material sequenced was PBMCs or a T cell subset sorted from them (not recorded which). The DNA of the CDR3 is TGTGCCAGCACCCCAAGACCCACAGGGCACACTGAAGCTTTCTTT. Translated: CASTPRPTGHTEAFF.